One sample yielded the 18 T cell receptor beta chains listed below, sequenced in a study of blood T cell repertoires in COVID-19. This table comes from immunoSEQ multiplex PCR, and its TCRdb copy is limited to in-frame clones, with some not included. The repertoire holds under 250,000 clones, with 92% as singletons. The sample taken for sequencing was peripheral blood. These receptors originate from a man in his sixties with COVID-19, enrolled during active disease.

This clone appeared a single time. The chain combines TRBV6-6 with TRBJ2-3, with 7 positions matching TRBD1. CDR1 MNHNY and CDR2 SVGAGI come from the germline V gene (reference sequence). This CDR3 is built from 14 residues. V shed 7 bases and J 2 bases; nucleotides not matched to a gene: 6. CDR3 DNA sequence: TGTGCCAGCAACTTAGGGGGCCCCACAGATACGCAGTATTTT. It is translated as CASNLGGPTDTQYF.

The rearrangement joins TRBV10-1 to TRBJ2-2; 7 bases align to TRBD1. The V gene's germline CDR1 is WNHNN and CDR2 SYGVQD (reference sequence). The CDR3 has 14 residues. The ends lost 6 bases at V and 8 bases at J; junction bases unmatched: 9. CDR3 residues: CASSQTGTAGELFF. CDR3 nucleotide sequence: TGCGCCAGCAGCCAGACAGGGACGGCGGGGGAGCTGTTTTTT.

The chain has TRBV27 and TRBJ2-7; TRBD2 aligns across 14 bases. This CDR3 contains 17 residues. J lost 3 bases, V lost 5 bases, and 9 bases had no gene match. Germline CDR1 MNHEY, CDR2 SMNVEV (reference sequence). This CDR3 reads CASSPMGGLAGVYEQYF. As DNA, the CDR3 is TGTGCCAGCAGTCCCATGGGGGGACTAGCGGGAGTCTACGAGCAGTACTTC.

V and J are TRBV5-6 and TRBJ1-1; possibly TRBD1 for D (6 bases). V was trimmed by 4 bases and J by 1 base, leaving 14 bases between them. CDR3 length equals 15 residues. Germline CDR1 reads SGHDT; CDR2 reads YYEEEE. CDR3 nucleotide sequence: TGTGCCAGCAGCCAGCTGGGACACCGGAACACTGAAGCTTTCTTT. This encodes CASSQLGHRNTEAFF.

This clone showed up just once. The chain couples TRBV4-1 to TRBJ2-7, with TRBD2 matching 7 bases. The CDR3 has 15 amino acids. CDR1 is MGHRA, CDR2 YSYEKL, per germline. J was trimmed by 3 bases and V by 3 bases; bases with no gene match: 8. The CDR3 sequence is CASSQGGLSHYEQYF. The CDR3 DNA sequence: TGCGCCAGCAGCCAGGGAGGGCTCTCCCACTACGAGCAGTACTTC.

The V and J genes are TRBV28 and TRBJ2-3, with a weak D call TRBD1 (6 bases). Trimming cost V 3 bases and J 0 bases, with 10 bases left between them. CDR1 is MDHEN and CDR2 is SYDVKM in the germline V gene. This CDR3 is 15 amino acids long. The CDR3 DNA is TGTGCCAGCAGTTTGGCAGGGGATAGCACAGATACGCAGTATTTT. Its protein product is CASSLAGDSTDTQYF.

The V gene is TRBV19, the J gene TRBJ2-7; D possibly corresponds to TRBD2 (5 bases). The CDR3 has 15 amino acids. The germline V gene has CDR1 LNHDA and CDR2 SQIVND (reference sequence). Trimming shortened V by 5 bases and J by 4 bases, and 18 bases separated the two germline ends. CDR3 sequence reads: CASSARDYLVYEQYF. CDR3 in DNA: TGTGCCAGTAGTGCTCGGGATTACCTAGTGTACGAGCAGTACTTC. Together with reference TRBV19 and TRBJ2-7, the CDR3 gives the full variable domain: DGGITQSPKYLFRKEGQNVTLSCEQNLNHDAMYWYRQDPGQGLRLIYYSQIVNDFQKGDIAEGYSVSREKKESFPLTVTSAQKNPTAFYLCASSARDYLVYEQYFGPGTRLTVT.

This clone showed up just once. This chain connects TRBV2 to TRBJ2-1; D possibly corresponds to TRBD1 (6 bases). This CDR3 comprises 15 residues. The V gene lost 6 bases and the J gene lost 1 base, with 13 bases spanning the gap. CDR1 and CDR2 from the germline V gene are SNHLY and FYNNEI. The CDR3 protein is CASSDTGFSYNEQFF. The CDR3 DNA sequence: TGTGCCAGCAGCGATACAGGGTTTTCCTACAATGAGCAGTTCTTC.

This chain links TRBV27 with TRBJ1-5; D perhaps matches TRBD1 (5 bases). The CDR3 sequence is 12 residues long. V lost 4 bases and J 7 bases, leaving 8 bases between the germline ends. Germline V gene data show CDR1 as MNHEY and CDR2 as SMNVEV (reference sequence). The CDR3 DNA sequence: TGTGCCAGCAGTTCTAGGGGCCAGCCCCAGCATTTT. As protein: CASSSRGQPQHF.

V is TRBV4-1 and J is TRBJ2-1; D remains unclear. CDR3 length: 16 amino acids. Per the germline V gene, CDR1 is MGHRA and CDR2 is YSYEKL. V lost 0 bases, J lost 2 bases, and 11 bases lay in between. The CDR3 coding sequence is TGCGCCAGCAGCCAAGATACGACTTCCACCTACAATGAGCAGTTCTTC. It is translated as CASSQDTTSTYNEQFF.

The gene calls are TRBV2 and TRBJ2-1; 7 nucleotides align to TRBD2. The CDR3 is 14 amino acids. The V and J ends lost 6 bases and 4 bases, in that order; junction bases with no gene match: 6. Per the germline V gene, CDR1 is SNHLY and CDR2 is FYNNEI. The CDR3 loop is CASRSGIRYNEQFF. The CDR3 DNA follows: TGTGCCAGCAGGAGCGGGATTAGATACAATGAGCAGTTCTTC. Full variable domain (remainder filled in from reference TRBV2 and TRBJ2-1): EPEVTQTPSHQVTQMGQEVILRCVPISNHLYFYWYRQILGQKVEFLVSFYNNEISEKSEIFDDQFSVERPDGSNFTLKIRSTKLEDSAMYFCASRSGIRYNEQFFGPGTRLTVL.

This clone was found a few times. The chain combines TRBV4-2 with TRBJ1-5; TRBD1 matches at 8 bases. Germline assignment: CDR1 LGHNA and CDR2 YNFKEQ. CDR3 length equals 17 residues. Losses at the gene ends were 1 base for V and 7 bases for J; bases not matched to a gene: 12. As DNA, the CDR3 is TGTGCCAGCAGCCAAGTTTGGCGTTCGGACAGGGCCCAGCCCCAGCATTTT. Protein sequence: CASSQVWRSDRAQPQHF.

J is TRBJ2-1 and V is TRBV28, with TRBD2 matching 7 bases. Germline CDR1 MDHEN, CDR2 SYDVKM. Losses at the gene ends were 4 bases for V and 0 bases for J; bases not matched to a gene: 6. The CDR3 has 16 amino acids. The CDR3 region is CASSSGAGSSYNEQFF. The CDR3 DNA is TGTGCCAGCAGTTCGGGAGCGGGGAGCTCCTACAATGAGCAGTTCTTC.

To note about this clone: A read error may produce the germline difference seen at one junction end. The gene calls are TRBV4-1 and TRBJ1-2; TRBD1 agrees at 7 bases. CDR1 and CDR2 from the germline V gene are MGHRA and YSYEKL. This CDR3 comprises 14 residues. This chain's CDR3 is CASSQVSRRQGRFF. The DNA of the CDR3 is TGCGCCAGCAGCCAAGTGTCCCGTAGACAGGGCCGGTTCTTC.

In nucleotides, the CDR3 is TGTGCCAGCAGCTTAAACCCAGGGGACCTGCAGTTCTTC. Its protein is CASSLNPGDLQFF. The chain joins TRBV11-3 to TRBJ2-1, with D tentatively TRBD1 (6 bases). CDR1 and CDR2 from the germline V gene are SGHNT and YENEEA. V was cut by 2 bases and J by 12 bases, with 14 bases left in between. CDR3 length equals 13 residues.

V and J are TRBV5-1 and TRBJ2-2, with D tentatively TRBD2 (6 bases). The germline CDR1 and CDR2 sequences are SGHRS and YFSETQ. The V gene lost 0 bases and the J gene lost 5 bases, with 20 bases spanning the gap. The CDR3 runs to 18 residues. CDR3 sequence reads: CASSLDGLRIPITGELFF. The CDR3 DNA is TGCGCCAGCAGCTTGGACGGACTACGGATTCCGATTACCGGGGAGCTGTTTTTT.

This chain connects TRBV7-8 to TRBJ2-7; 9 nucleotides agree with TRBD1. This CDR3 spans 15 amino acids. V was clipped by 5 bases and J by 7 bases; unmatched bases: 12. The germline gives CDR1 SGHVS, CDR2 FQNEAQ. The CDR3 here is CASSRQTGGLGEQYF. The CDR3 region has the DNA TGTGCCAGCAGCAGGCAGACAGGGGGATTGGGGGAGCAGTACTTC.

The chain combines TRBV9 with TRBJ2-7; D possibly corresponds to TRBD2 (6 bases). The CDR3 spans 15 residues. CDR1 and CDR2 from the germline V gene are SGDLS and YYNGEE. Trimming removed 0 bases at V and 2 bases at J, with 12 bases between. The CDR3 loop reads CASSVGGEAAYEQYF. The CDR3, as DNA: TGTGCCAGCAGCGTAGGGGGGGAAGCAGCCTACGAGCAGTACTTC.